This record looks at one T cell receptor (beta chain) sequence and its context. Its antigen remains undetermined. The sample holds no much larger clone one base away, and base qualities are not on file. The sample originates from a study of blood T cells in healthy people across ages (dated by TCRdb to between 2015 and 2017). With regard to the full study: In model experiments, template switching captured about one uniquely barcoded TCR beta cDNA molecule for every two T cells. The study analyzed two additional independent replicas of 1 million unique cDNA reads from the same blood draw for two donors, one aged 18 to 30 and one aged 80 or older. The donors were split into four age groups: young (average about 15 years), middle-aged (about 40), aged (roughly 60) and long-lived (approximately 80). Age-related changes in TCR beta repertoire diversity were measured in the study by deep sequencing normalized with unique cDNA molecular identifiers. Donors of different ages were randomly distributed across sequencing lanes to avoid experimental bias. What the work shows at the level of the full study, not this receptor alone: As age increased, observed TCR beta diversity per million T cells dropped in a roughly linear way, and a significant reduction was already evident by age around 41. Compared with the aged group, the long-lived group had more naive CD4+ T cells, fewer expanded clones and increased TCR diversity, suggesting age selection. The percentage of naive T cells measured by flow cytometry correlated strongly with observed TCR beta diversity. The CMV infection status of donors was not known, potentially confounding age-related changes in expanded clonotypes. Conclusive comparison of naive and antigen-experienced compartments was prevented by the profiling of bulk unsorted PBMCs. Estimates of total diversity based on one million sequenced T cells were considered lower bounds and underestimates.

The roughly 38 donors, aged roughly 6 to 95 years, were systemically healthy Caucasian individuals from Russia. About 9.1 milliliters of peripheral blood were collected from each donor into EDTA-treated Vacutainer tubes. Ficoll-Paque density-gradient centrifugation was used to isolate PBMCs, with at least 6.5 million obtained per sample. Total RNA was extracted from PBMCs with Trizol reagent, with at least 6 micrograms obtained per sample. For every donor, an aliquot of PBMCs went through flow cytometry to measure the percentages of naive CD45RAhigh/CD27high T cells. The CDR3 starts with the cysteine, ends with the phenylalanine, and has 19 residues. Only the CDR3 DNA stays, 57 bases, in frame from base 1. Library preparation used 5' RACE. Reads for this sample came from an Illumina HiSeq 2500. The second PCR ran for about 6 to 12 cycles and used a J-beta primer mix along with a sample-barcoded 5' primer. A unique molecular identifier was introduced onto each TCR beta cDNA molecule by a template-switch 5' adaptor carrying 12 random nucleotides. Each sample yielded at least 2.5 million CDR3-containing paired-end reads. First-strand cDNA synthesis was performed from all RNA using the Mint cDNA synthesis kit, with priming by a TRBC-specific oligonucleotide. After uracil-DNA glycosylase treatment, a first 18-cycle PCR used universal primers M1SS and BC2_uni_R on all cDNA. In the original analysis: Each sample was normalized by randomly selecting 1 million high-quality reads, each carrying a distinct molecular identifier. Instead of being binned into consensus sequences, reads with shared molecular identifiers were discarded. MiTCR, with a Q25 quality threshold and the strictest error-elimination algorithm, was used for CDR3 identification, clonotype clustering and error correction. A nonparametric unseen species model using Euler transformation provided a lower-bound estimate of total TCR beta diversity. TCRdb's own reprocessing of the public reads used fastp at Q25 and MiXCR and kept productive beta chains. One record per CDR3 amino acid sequence lists the most common genes and DNA. The V and J calls here are based on TCRdb, not the publication. The sample profile shows 660,000 or so distinct CDR3 sequences; under 70% of them were found once. Together, the top ten hold roughly 34% of the sample.

Sequenced input: blood. This chain is built from TRBV21-1 and TRBJ2-7; TRBD2 is the table's D call and was not checked against the DNA. TRBV21-1 is marked as a pseudogene. This receptor was taken from a man in his fifties or sixties in good health. The CDR3 reads CASSKDPPSSGKSSYEQYF. The sequenced DNA: TGTGCCAGCAGCAAAGATCCCCCCTCTAGTGGGAAGAGCTCCTACGAGCAGTACTTC.